A selection of T cell receptor beta chains follows, all from one sample in a study of persistence of HIV-infected CD4 T cells. Their target antigens are unknown. This table comes from immunoSEQ multiplex PCR, and its TCRdb copy is limited to in-frame clones, with some not included. The table includes almost 20,000 clones, approximately 80% detected once. The specimen comprised CD4+ T cells sorted from PBMCs after approximately 20-hour stimulation, sampled from a patient who received antiretroviral therapy. These receptors were taken from an adult man with HIV who was CMV-seropositive. Each CDR3 is given without its conserved first and last residue. Clone size appears in some rows only: once, few, many, or a class for an expanded clone.

V	size	length	CDR3
TRBV12-3/TRBV12-4	.	10	ASSLQGYEQF
TRBV5-8	.	12	ASSSIHANYGYT
TRBV27	.	14	ASSPLPRGGGNTIY
TRBV2	few	11	ASSGEGTSPLH
TRBV19	.	14	ASSISAGTSYNEQF
TRBV6-5	.	10	ASSYTGFEQY
TRBV7-9	medium-sized	11	ASSFGPNTEAF
TRBV6-1	.	13	ASSERKGGGKTQY
TRBV6-5	.	11	ASTGQPNTEAF
TRBV28	once	13	ASSLRGALAEKLF
TRBV12-3/TRBV12-4	.	9	ASRSRGGYT
TRBV2	.	12	ASSRTAGNTEAF
TRBV12-3/TRBV12-4	.	11	ATKLGPGNEQF
TRBV28	.	11	ASRDRGGTEAF
TRBV24-1	.	16	ATSDRGTYSSGANVLT
TRBV4-1	few	11	ASSSPGGRGYT
TRBV11-3	.	12	ASSLGRDTYEQY
TRBV19	.	14	ASSMVAMTENTEAF
TRBV10-3	few	14	AISEPGEGAKNIQY
TRBV7-2	.	12	ASSRLLPPYEQY
TRBV18	.	12	ASSPSTATGELF
TRBV5-4	.	14	ASSLVAGSALNEQF
TRBV4-2	few	12	ASSQAGQSYGYT
TRBV6-5	.	13	ASISRTSVSYEQY
TRBV7-2	few	12	ASSLGGGAKEQY